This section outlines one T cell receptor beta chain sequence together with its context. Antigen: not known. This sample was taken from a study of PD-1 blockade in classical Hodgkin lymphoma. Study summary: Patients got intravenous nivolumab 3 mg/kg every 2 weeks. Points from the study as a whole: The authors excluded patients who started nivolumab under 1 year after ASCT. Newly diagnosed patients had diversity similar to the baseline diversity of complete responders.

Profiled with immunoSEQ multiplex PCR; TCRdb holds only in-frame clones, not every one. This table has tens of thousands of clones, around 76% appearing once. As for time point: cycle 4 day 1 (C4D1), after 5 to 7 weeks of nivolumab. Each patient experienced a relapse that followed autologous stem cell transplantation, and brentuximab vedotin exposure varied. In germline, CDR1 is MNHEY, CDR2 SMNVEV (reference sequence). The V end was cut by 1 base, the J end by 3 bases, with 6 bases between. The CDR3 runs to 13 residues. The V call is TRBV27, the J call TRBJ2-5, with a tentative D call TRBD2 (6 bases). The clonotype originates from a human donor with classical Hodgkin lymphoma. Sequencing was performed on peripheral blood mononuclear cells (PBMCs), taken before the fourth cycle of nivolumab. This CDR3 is CASSLWGEETQYF. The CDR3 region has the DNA TGTGCCAGCAGTTTATGGGGGGAAGAGACCCAGTACTTC.